This TCR beta chain was sequenced for a study of blood T cell repertoires in COVID-19. Looking at the study overall: Samples of COVID-19 (acute and convalescent) were obtained from the United States, Italy and Spain.

The CDR3 spans 14 residues. The V end was cut by 4 bases, the J end by 9 bases, with 16 bases between. Germline-derived CDR1 and CDR2 are MNHEY and SMNVEV (reference sequence). Cohort allocation depended upon clinical history that participants reported. The repertoire was sequenced with immunoSEQ multiplex PCR; TCRdb's copy has only in-frame clones and lacks some. The sample contains roughly 230,000 clones, around nine tenths of which appear only once. This chain connects TRBV27 to TRBJ2-1; TRBD1 is a possible D gene (5 bases). This TCR was sampled from a man aged 25 to 45 in a cohort exposed to, infected with or recovered from COVID-19 (not recorded which). Material: PBMCs or T cells enriched from blood (not recorded which). CDR3 coding DNA: TGTGCCAGCAGTTCCAGGGTTGCCGTCAGTGAGCAGTTCTTC. Its translation is CASSSRVAVSEQFF.